This TCR beta chain derives from a study of control samples from healthy donors and cancer patients. The CDR3 is 15 amino acids. V gave up 5 bases and J gave up 8 bases; unmatched junction bases: 8. Germline CDR1 and CDR2: SGHVS and FNYEAQ. Only in-frame clones appear in the TCRdb table, and some are missing; sequencing was by immunoSEQ multiplex PCR. The sample lists about 28,000 clones, 90% to 95% seen once, with approximately 12% in the top ten. This clone was recorded only once. This chain connects TRBV7-6 to TRBJ2-1, with 11 bases aligning to TRBD2. The TCR originated in a man aged 45-60 years with lung cancer. The specimen was PBMCs. Here the CDR3 DNA reads TGTGCCAGCAGCCGGGGGCTAGCGGGGGGCTATGAGCAGTTCTTC. It translates to CASSRGLAGGYEQFF.